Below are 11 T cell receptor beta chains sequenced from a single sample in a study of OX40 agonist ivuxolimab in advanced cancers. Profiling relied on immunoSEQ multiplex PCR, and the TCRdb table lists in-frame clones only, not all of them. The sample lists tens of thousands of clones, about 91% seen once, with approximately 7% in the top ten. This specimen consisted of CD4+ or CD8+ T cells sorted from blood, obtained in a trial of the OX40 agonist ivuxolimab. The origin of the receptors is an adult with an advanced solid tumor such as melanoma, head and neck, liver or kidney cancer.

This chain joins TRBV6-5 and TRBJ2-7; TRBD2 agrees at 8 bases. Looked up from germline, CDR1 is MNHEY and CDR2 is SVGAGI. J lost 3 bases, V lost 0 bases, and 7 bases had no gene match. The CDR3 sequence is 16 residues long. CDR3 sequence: CASSYSSQREFYEQYF. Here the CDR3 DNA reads TGTGCCAGCAGTTACTCGTCCCAGCGGGAGTTCTACGAGCAGTACTTC.

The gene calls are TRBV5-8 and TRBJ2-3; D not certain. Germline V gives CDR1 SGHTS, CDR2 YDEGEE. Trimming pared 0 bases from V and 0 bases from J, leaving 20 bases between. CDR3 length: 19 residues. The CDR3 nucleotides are TGTGCCAGCAGCTTGGGGGTGCGTTCAGGTTTGACTAGCACAGATACGCAGTATTTT. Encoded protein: CASSLGVRSGLTSTDTQYF.

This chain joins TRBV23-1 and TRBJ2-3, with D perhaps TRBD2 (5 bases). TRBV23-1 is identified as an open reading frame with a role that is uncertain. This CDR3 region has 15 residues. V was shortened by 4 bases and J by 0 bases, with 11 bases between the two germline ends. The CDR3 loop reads CASSPPGKSTDTQYF. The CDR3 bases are TGCGCCAGCAGTCCCCCCGGGAAGAGCACAGATACGCAGTATTTT.

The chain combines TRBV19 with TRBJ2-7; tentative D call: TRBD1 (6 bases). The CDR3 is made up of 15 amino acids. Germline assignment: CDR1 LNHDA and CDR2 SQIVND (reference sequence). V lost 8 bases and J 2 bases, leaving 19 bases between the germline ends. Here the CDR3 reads CASRKRQAPPYEQYF. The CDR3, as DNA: TGTGCCAGTCGGAAGCGACAGGCTCCCCCCTACGAGCAGTACTTC. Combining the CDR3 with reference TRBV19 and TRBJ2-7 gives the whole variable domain DGGITQSPKYLFRKEGQNVTLSCEQNLNHDAMYWYRQDPGQGLRLIYYSQIVNDFQKGDIAEGYSVSREKKESFPLTVTSAQKNPTAFYLCASRKRQAPPYEQYFGPGTRLTVT.

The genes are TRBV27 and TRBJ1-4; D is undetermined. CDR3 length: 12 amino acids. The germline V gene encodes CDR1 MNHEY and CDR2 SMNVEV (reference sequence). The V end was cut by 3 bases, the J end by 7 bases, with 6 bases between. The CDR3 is CASSLGSEKLFF. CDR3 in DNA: TGTGCCAGCAGTTTGGGGTCTGAAAAACTGTTTTTT. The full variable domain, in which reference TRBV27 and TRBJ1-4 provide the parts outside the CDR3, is EAQVTQNPRYLITVTGKKLTVTCSQNMNHEYMSWYRQDPGLGLRQIYYSMNVEVTDKGDVPEGYKVSRKEKRNFPLILESPSPNQTSLYFCASSLGSEKLFFGSGTQLSVL.

The CDR3 DNA sequence: TGTGCCAGCACCCGGGCTACTGAAGCTTTCTTT. Protein product: CASTRATEAFF. The chain carries TRBV7-9 and TRBJ1-1, with unresolved D. The CDR3 is 11 residues long. Germline CDR1 SEHNR, CDR2 FQNEAQ (reference sequence). Trimming cost V 7 bases and J 5 bases, with 8 bases left between them.

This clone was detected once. The CDR3 nucleotides read TGTGCCAGCAGCCTGACTAGCGGATCCTTCACGCAGTATTTT. Its protein product is CASSLTSGSFTQYF. The chain recombines TRBV7-3 with TRBJ2-3; 9 bases agree with TRBD2. CDR3 length: 14 amino acids. With V trimmed by 5 bases and J by 9 bases, 9 bases remained unmatched. Germline V gene data show CDR1 as SGHTA and CDR2 as FQGTGA.

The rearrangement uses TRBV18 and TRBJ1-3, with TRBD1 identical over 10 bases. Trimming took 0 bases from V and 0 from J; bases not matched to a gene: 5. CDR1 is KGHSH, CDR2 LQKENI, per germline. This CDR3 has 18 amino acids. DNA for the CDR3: TGTGCCAGCTCACCACCGAGGACAGGGGGACTCTCTGGAAACACCATATATTTT. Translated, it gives CASSPPRTGGLSGNTIYF. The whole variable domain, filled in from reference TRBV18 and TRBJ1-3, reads NAGVMQNPRHLVRRRGQEARLRCSPMKGHSHVYWYRQLPEEGLKFMVYLQKENIIDESGMPKERFSAEFPKEGPSILRIQQVVRGDSAAYFCASSPPRTGGLSGNTIYFGEGSWLTVV.

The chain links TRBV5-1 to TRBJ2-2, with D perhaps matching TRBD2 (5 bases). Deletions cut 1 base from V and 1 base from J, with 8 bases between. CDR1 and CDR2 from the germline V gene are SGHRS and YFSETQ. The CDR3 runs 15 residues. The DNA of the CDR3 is TGCGCCAGCAGCTTGAGCGGCCGGAACACCGGGGAGCTGTTTTTT. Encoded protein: CASSLSGRNTGELFF.

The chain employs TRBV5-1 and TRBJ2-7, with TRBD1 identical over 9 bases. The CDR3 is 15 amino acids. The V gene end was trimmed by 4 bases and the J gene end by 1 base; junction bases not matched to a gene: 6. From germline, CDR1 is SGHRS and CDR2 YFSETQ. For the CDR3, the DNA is TGCGCCAGCAGCATGGGTGGGACAGGGTCCTACGAGCAGTACTTC. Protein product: CASSMGGTGSYEQYF. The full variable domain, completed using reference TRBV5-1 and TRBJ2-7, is KAGVTQTPRYLIKTRGQQVTLSCSPISGHRSVSWYQQTPGQGLQFLFEYFSETQRNKGNFPGRFSGRQFSNSRSEMNVSTLELGDSALYLCASSMGGTGSYEQYFGPGTRLTVT.

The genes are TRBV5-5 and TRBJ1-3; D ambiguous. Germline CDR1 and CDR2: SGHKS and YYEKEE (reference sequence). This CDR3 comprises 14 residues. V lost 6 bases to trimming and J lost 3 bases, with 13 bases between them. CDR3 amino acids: CASTLEPDGNTIYF. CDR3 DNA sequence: TGTGCCAGCACCCTGGAACCGGATGGAAACACCATATATTTT.